Below, one TCR beta chain is given with its context. Its antigen is as yet unknown. Only in-frame clones appear in the TCRdb table, and some are missing; sequencing was by immunoSEQ multiplex PCR. This sample yields some 18,000 clones, of which around 85% are seen a single time; about 3% belongs to the top ten. This sample is part of a study of regulatory dendritic cells for organ transplantation. CFSE-labeled sorted T cells met regulatory or mature dendritic cells for less than 6 days. The germline V and J ends were trimmed by 0 bases and 7 bases, with 10 bases remaining between them. The CDR3 is 13 amino acids. The germline V gene has CDR1 SGHRS and CDR2 YFSETQ. Study results and caveats: The authors noted considerable between-person heterogeneity in alloreactive memory CD8+ cells.

The sequenced material came from memory CD4+ T cells from blood cultured with regulatory dendritic cells. Subset meaning: CD45RO+ memory T cells. This receptor was identified in a human donor in good health. The chain carries TRBV5-1 and TRBJ1-2; no firm D call. In DNA form, the CDR3 reads TGCGCCAGCAGCTTGGCAGACGAGGGTGGCTACACCTTC. Protein product: CASSLADEGGYTF.